These 24 T cell receptor beta chains were sequenced from one sample in a study of blood T cell repertoires in COVID-19. Using immunoSEQ multiplex PCR, the repertoire was profiled, and TCRdb retains in-frame clones only, with some absent. The sample records about 170,000 clones, approximately 83% being singletons. The sequencing input was peripheral blood. All receptors come from a man aged 65-85 years with active or convalescent COVID-19.

This chain connects TRBV5-5 to TRBJ1-5, with D perhaps TRBD1 (6 bases). From germline, CDR1 is SGHKS and CDR2 YYEKEE (reference sequence). CDR3 length: 14 residues. V was trimmed by 5 bases and J by 3 bases, leaving 12 bases between them. CDR3: CASRRTADNQPQHF. For the CDR3, the DNA is TGTGCCAGCAGGCGGACAGCGGACAATCAGCCCCAGCATTTT.

The CDR3 DNA reads TGTGCCAGTAGTGTGACTGATTATAGCAATCAGCCCCAGCATTTT. Translated: CASSVTDYSNQPQHF. The V and J genes are TRBV19 and TRBJ1-5; D remains ambiguous. The CDR3 has 15 amino acids. Trimming pared 5 bases from V and 0 bases from J, leaving 11 bases between. Germline CDR1 LNHDA, CDR2 SQIVND (reference sequence).

This sequence joins TRBV7-8 and TRBJ1-1; D might be TRBD1 (5 bases). The germline V gene has CDR1 SGHVS and CDR2 FQNEAQ. Between the trimmed V and J ends, which lost 0 bases and 0 bases, there was a span of 5 bases. The CDR3 covers 14 residues. The CDR3 nucleotides read TGTGCCAGCAGCTTAGCGGGGCTGAACACTGAAGCTTTCTTT. Protein sequence: CASSLAGLNTEAFF.

The V gene is TRBV5-1, the J gene TRBJ1-1; TRBD1 might be the D (6 bases). Looked up from germline, CDR1 is SGHRS and CDR2 is YFSETQ. The V end was cut by 2 bases, the J end by 4 bases, with 9 bases between. This CDR3 is 13 amino acids long. The CDR3 region has the DNA TGCGCCAGCAGCTTACAGGGCCTCACTGAAGCTTTCTTT. It yields the protein CASSLQGLTEAFF.

V and J are TRBV20-1 and TRBJ1-1, with D perhaps TRBD1 (5 bases). Trimming stripped 6 bases from V and 10 bases from J, with 15 bases between. The germline gives CDR1 DFQATT, CDR2 SNEGSKA (reference sequence). CDR3 length equals 11 residues. The CDR3 sequence: CSAPRDYRAFF. The CDR3 coding sequence is TGCAGTGCCCCCCGGGACTATCGAGCTTTCTTT.

This chain joins TRBV19 and TRBJ2-7; 10 nucleotides match TRBD1. V shed 5 bases, J shed 2 bases, and the junction held 6 bases outside the gene matches. Germline values: CDR1 LNHDA, CDR2 SQIVND (reference sequence). The CDR3 is 15 amino acids. The CDR3 reads CASSPRGQGTYEQYF. CDR3 bases: TGTGCCAGTAGTCCCCGGGGACAGGGGACCTACGAGCAGTACTTC.

This clone was counted only a few times. This sequence joins TRBV30 and TRBJ1-3, with a tentative D call TRBD1 (6 bases). CDR3 length: 13 amino acids. Per germline, CDR1 GTSNPN and CDR2 SVGIG (reference sequence). V lost 3 bases and J 7 bases, leaving 13 bases between the germline ends. In DNA, the CDR3 is TGTGCCTGGAGCCCCGACAGGAGTAACACCATATATTTT. It yields the protein CAWSPDRSNTIYF.

The rearrangement links TRBV5-4 to TRBJ2-3, with 8 nucleotides matching TRBD2. With 3 bases clipped from V and 2 bases from J, the junction kept 5 bases outside the gene matches. Germline V CDR1 and CDR2: SGHNT, YYREEE (reference sequence). The CDR3 has 15 residues. The CDR3 DNA is TGTGCCAGCAGCTCCGGGGGGGGTCTCACAGATACGCAGTATTTT. Amino acid sequence: CASSSGGGLTDTQYF.

The chain carries TRBV6-6 and TRBJ1-1; 7 bases are a match to TRBD1. CDR3 length: 15 amino acids. Germline V gene data show CDR1 as MNHNY and CDR2 as SVGAGI (reference sequence). Unmatched junction bases numbered 8, after V lost 2 bases and J lost 5 bases. The CDR3 spells CASSYTEGASTEAFF. CDR3 sequence (DNA): TGTGCCAGCAGTTACACGGAGGGGGCGTCGACTGAAGCTTTCTTT.

The rearrangement uses TRBV5-1 and TRBJ1-2; the match to TRBD1 covers 7 bases. Trimming at V came to 4 bases and at J to 1 base, leaving 7 bases not matched to a gene. CDR3 length: 15 residues. The germline CDR1 and CDR2 sequences are SGHRS and YFSETQ. The CDR3, as DNA: TGCGCCAGCAGCGAACCGGGACAGCTTAACTATGGCTACACCTTC. As protein: CASSEPGQLNYGYTF.

This chain links TRBV28 with TRBJ1-3; D not resolved. This CDR3 is 16 amino acids long. Looked up from germline, CDR1 is MDHEN and CDR2 is SYDVKM. V lost 3 bases to trimming and J lost 2 bases, with 14 bases between them. CDR3 nucleotides: TGTGCCAGCAGTTTCCCCCACTCACTGGCTGGAAACACCATATATTTT. Translation: CASSFPHSLAGNTIYF.

This chain uses TRBV9 with TRBJ2-6, with D hard to call. V was clipped by 4 bases and J by 0 bases, with 8 bases between them. Germline CDR1 reads SGDLS; CDR2 reads YYNGEE. This CDR3 comprises 15 residues. This CDR3 is CASSIDISGANVLTF. The CDR3 coding sequence is TGTGCCAGCAGCATTGACATCTCTGGGGCCAACGTCCTGACTTTC.

V and J are TRBV18 and TRBJ1-2; possible D gene TRBD1, 5 bases. This CDR3 contains 15 residues. Germline assignment: CDR1 KGHSH and CDR2 LQKENI. The germline V and J ends were trimmed by 5 bases and 4 bases, with 17 bases remaining between them. CDR3 DNA: TGTGCCAGCTCAAGCACAGCTCCGCAGGGCTATGGCTACACCTTC. Translated: CASSSTAPQGYGYTF.

The CDR3 sequence is CASSPVQAIQETQYF. The DNA for the CDR3 is TGTGCCAGCTCACCAGTGCAGGCCATCCAAGAGACCCAGTACTTC. The chain couples TRBV18 to TRBJ2-5; D unclear. The germline V gene encodes CDR1 KGHSH and CDR2 LQKENI. With 2 bases removed from V and 1 base from J, the gap between germline ends came to 11 bases. This CDR3 comprises 15 residues.

The genes are TRBV15 and TRBJ2-7; TRBD1 matches 9 bases. The ends lost 0 bases at V and 5 bases at J; junction bases unmatched: 5. There are 15 residues in the CDR3. Germline CDR1 reads LNHNV; CDR2 reads YYDKDF (reference sequence). The CDR3 coding sequence is TGTGCCACCAGCAGAGATGGACAGGGGTGGGACGAGCAGTACTTC. It translates to CATSRDGQGWDEQYF.

This chain connects TRBV5-1 to TRBJ1-1; D is uncertain. The V gene's germline CDR1 is SGHRS and CDR2 YFSETQ. The CDR3 is 15 amino acids. V lost 4 bases, J lost 1 base, and 14 bases lay in between. CDR3 nucleotides: TGCGCCAGCAGCCCGTCGGTGGTCAAGAACACTGAAGCTTTCTTT. Translation gives CASSPSVVKNTEAFF.

This chain joins TRBV7-3 and TRBJ2-3, with 11 bases aligning to TRBD2. CDR1 SGHTA and CDR2 FQGTGA come from the germline V gene. The CDR3 has 16 residues. V gave up 5 bases and J gave up 0 bases; unmatched junction bases: 4. CDR3 protein: CASSIGTSGSTDTQYF. Here the CDR3 DNA reads TGTGCCAGCAGCATTGGGACTAGCGGTAGCACAGATACGCAGTATTTT.

The rearrangement links TRBV7-9 to TRBJ2-5, with 8 nucleotides matching TRBD1. This CDR3 spans 15 amino acids. Losses at the gene ends were 4 bases for V and 1 base for J; bases not matched to a gene: 5. Germline loops: CDR1 SEHNR, CDR2 FQNEAQ (reference sequence). CDR3 nucleotide sequence: TGTGCCAGCAGCTCCGGGACAGGCACCCAAGAGACCCAGTACTTC. Translating it yields CASSSGTGTQETQYF.

This chain joins TRBV3-1 (or the pseudogene TRBV3-2) and TRBJ2-1; D might be TRBD1 (7 bases). Per the germline V gene, CDR1 is LGHDT and CDR2 is YNNKEL (reference sequence). The V and J ends lost 2 bases and 9 bases respectively, with 11 bases between them. CDR3 size: 13 residues. The CDR3 protein is CASSQIRGAEQFF. The CDR3 nucleotides read TGTGCCAGCAGCCAAATCAGGGGGGCTGAGCAGTTCTTC.

The chain uses TRBV11-2 and TRBJ1-1; no reliable D call. V dropped 3 bases and J dropped 8 bases, with 10 bases sitting between them. The CDR3 totals 12 residues. Germline V CDR1 and CDR2: SGHAT, FQNNGV. CDR3 DNA sequence: TGTGCCAGCAGCTTGATAGCGGCAGAAGCTTTCTTT. It encodes CASSLIAAEAFF.

The rearrangement links TRBV19 to TRBJ1-1, with 9 bases matching TRBD1. J gave up 1 base and V 2 bases, and 8 bases lay outside the gene matches. Germline CDR1 and CDR2: LNHDA and SQIVND (reference sequence). The CDR3 totals 17 residues. CDR3 loop: CASSITQDRGGNTEAFF. The CDR3 DNA follows: TGTGCCAGTAGTATAACGCAGGACAGGGGAGGGAACACTGAAGCTTTCTTT. The whole variable domain, remainder taken from reference TRBV19 and TRBJ1-1, is DGGITQSPKYLFRKEGQNVTLSCEQNLNHDAMYWYRQDPGQGLRLIYYSQIVNDFQKGDIAEGYSVSREKKESFPLTVTSAQKNPTAFYLCASSITQDRGGNTEAFFGQGTRLTVV.

The chain uses TRBV14 and TRBJ2-2; 10 nucleotides align to TRBD2. Trimming cost V 2 bases and J 4 bases; bases outside gene matches: 7. Germline CDR1 SGHDN, CDR2 FVKESK. The CDR3 length is 17 residues. The CDR3 sequence is CASSQTGLAYITGELFF. In DNA, the CDR3 is TGTGCCAGCAGCCAAACGGGACTAGCGTATATCACCGGGGAGCTGTTTTTT.

The chain joins TRBV3-1 (or the pseudogene TRBV3-2) to TRBJ2-4; maybe TRBD2 (6 bases). Germline loops: CDR1 LGHDT, CDR2 YNNKEL (reference sequence). This CDR3 contains 17 residues. The V end lost 6 bases, the J end lost 6 bases, and 24 bases lay between the germline ends. CDR3 region: CASSLTPFRRDRNIQYF. The DNA for the CDR3 is TGTGCCAGCAGTCTGACTCCCTTTAGGAGGGATAGAAACATTCAGTACTTC.

This chain's CDR3 is CASTSQGNNYGYTF. In nucleotides, the CDR3 is TGTGCCAGCACTTCCCAGGGGAATAACTATGGCTACACCTTC. V usage is TRBV6-6 and J usage is TRBJ1-2; the D gene is possibly TRBD1 (6 bases). The V end lost 7 bases, the J end lost 1 base, and 13 bases lay between the germline ends. This CDR3 is 14 amino acids long. Germline assignment: CDR1 MNHNY and CDR2 SVGAGI (reference sequence).